A single sample is the source of the 7 T cell receptor beta chains below, sequenced in a study of cytomegalovirus exposure and HLA in healthy donors (dated by TCRdb to about 2017). To prepare the library, the immunoSEQ multiplex PCR assay was applied. The multiplex PCR relied on a mix of 60 forward primers for TCR Vbeta segments and 13 reverse primers for TCR Jbeta segments. The table comes from immuneACCESS by way of TCRdb, which keeps in-frame sequences with V and J called. Part of the clones is missing from these tables; in studies checked, under half for an unresolved V gene and the rest for unknown reasons. The table for this sample lists some 150,000 clones; 70% to 85% of them were counted only once. The ten largest clones capture 2% to 2.5% of the sample. Specimen: PBMCs. These receptors originate from a human donor in good health.

The chain recombines TRBV19 with TRBJ2-7; 10 positions match TRBD2. Trimming removed 7 bases from V and 1 base from J; junction bases left unmatched: 4. The CDR3 has 14 residues. CDR1 LNHDA and CDR2 SQIVND come from the germline V gene (reference sequence). The CDR3 DNA reads as TGTGCCAGTAAAATGACTAGCGGGTCCTACGAGCAGTACTTC. Its protein product is CASKMTSGSYEQYF.

Only a few counts were recorded for this clone. This chain joins TRBV6-1 and TRBJ1-4; 10 bases line up with TRBD1. The CDR3 consists of 13 residues. Germline trimming cut 7 bases from V and 6 bases from J; bases unmatched to any gene: 2. In germline, CDR1 is MNHNS, CDR2 SASEGT. CDR3 loop: CASTGTGDEKLFF. CDR3 coding DNA: TGTGCCAGCACCGGGACAGGGGATGAAAAACTGTTTTTT.

This chain uses TRBV29-1 with TRBJ1-5; D is ambiguous. V lost 4 bases to trimming and J lost 7 bases, with 14 bases between them. CDR3 length: 13 residues. The V gene's germline CDR1 is SQVTM and CDR2 ANQGSEA. CDR3 DNA sequence: TGCAGCGTTGGACACCAGGCGGGGCAGCCCCAGCATTTT. This sequence encodes CSVGHQAGQPQHF.

This clone was recorded a few times. This chain joins TRBV19 and TRBJ1-1, with a weak D call TRBD1 (5 bases). CDR1 and CDR2 (germline): LNHDA, SQIVND (reference sequence). The V and J ends lost 5 bases and 1 base respectively, with 14 bases between them. This CDR3 comprises 15 residues. CDR3 DNA: TGTGCCAGTAGTCTCCGACAGAGTTCGAACACTGAAGCTTTCTTT. As protein: CASSLRQSSNTEAFF.

The rearrangement uses TRBV28 and TRBJ1-5; TRBD1 matches 7 bases. Trimming removed 7 bases from V and 3 bases from J; junction bases left unmatched: 6. CDR1 is MDHEN and CDR2 is SYDVKM in the germline V gene. This CDR3 has 14 amino acids. This CDR3 reads CASMLGQPNQPQHF. CDR3 coding DNA: TGTGCCAGCATGTTGGGACAGCCCAATCAGCCCCAGCATTTT.

CDR3 in DNA: TGTGCCAGCAGCTTAACGGCGACAGGATCGGTGGATGAGCAGTTCTTC. Translation: CASSLTATGSVDEQFF. The chain is built from TRBV7-3 and TRBJ2-1; D might be TRBD1 (6 bases). The V end lost 0 bases, the J end lost 8 bases, and 17 bases lay between the germline ends. There are 16 residues in the CDR3. Germline lookup yields CDR1 SGHTA and CDR2 FQGTGA. Complete variable domain (other parts from reference TRBV7-3 and TRBJ2-1): GAGVSQTPSNKVTEKGKYVELRCDPISGHTALYWYRQSLGQGPEFLIYFQGTGAADDSGLPNDRFFAVRPEGSVSTLKIQRTERGDSAVYLCASSLTATGSVDEQFFGPGTRLTVL.

V usage is TRBV6-1 and J usage is TRBJ1-1; unclear D gene. CDR1 MNHNS and CDR2 SASEGT come from the germline V gene. Trimming pared 6 bases from V and 3 bases from J, leaving 17 bases between. CDR3 length: 15 residues. CDR3 protein: CASRVPVAGHTEAFF. The DNA for the CDR3 is TGTGCCAGCAGGGTCCCGGTAGCGGGTCACACTGAAGCTTTCTTT.